The rows below give T cell receptor beta chains drawn from one sample of a study of blood T cell repertoires in COVID-19. Profiled with immunoSEQ multiplex PCR; TCRdb holds only in-frame clones, not every one. The data show approximately 190,000 clones, about 86% seen once. Sequenced input: PBMCs or T cells enriched from blood (not recorded which). Receptor source: a woman in her thirties or forties in a cohort exposed to, infected with or recovered from COVID-19 (not recorded which). The CDR3 runs from the conserved cysteine through the conserved F or W. D genes are given only for firm matches. Clone size is shown for a subset of rows, as once, few, many or a class of expanded clone.

clone_size: -
d_call: TRBD1
v_call: TRBV2
j_call: TRBJ1-1
cdr3_nt: TGTGCCAGCAGAGAAGACAGGGGTGGAACTGAAGCTTTCTTT
cdr3_aa: CASREDRGGTEAFF

clone_size: few
d_call: TRBD2
v_call: TRBV5-6
j_call: TRBJ2-7
cdr3_nt: TGTGCCAGCAGCCCAGTGGGAGGGAGCTCCTACGAGCAGTACTTC
cdr3_aa: CASSPVGGSSYEQYF

clone_size: -
d_call: -
v_call: TRBV24-1
j_call: TRBJ1-2
cdr3_nt: TGTGCCACCAGTGATACCCGTCTAGGCTTGCATGGCTACACCTTC
cdr3_aa: CATSDTRLGLHGYTF

clone_size: -
d_call: TRBD1
v_call: TRBV27
j_call: TRBJ1-5
cdr3_nt: TGTGCCAGCAGCCCGGACAGGGGTGATCAGCCCCAGCATTTT
cdr3_aa: CASSPDRGDQPQHF

clone_size: -
d_call: -
v_call: TRBV19
j_call: TRBJ1-2
cdr3_nt: TGTGCCAGCCAAACGGGACACACCGAAATAATCTATGGCTACACCTTC
cdr3_aa: CASQTGHTEIIYGYTF

clone_size: -
d_call: TRBD2
v_call: TRBV3-1/TRBV3-2
j_call: TRBJ2-3
cdr3_nt: TGTGCCAGCAGCCAAGGGCTAGCGGGAGAAGGTTTTCAGAATACGCAGTATTTT
cdr3_aa: CASSQGLAGEGFQNTQYF

clone_size: -
d_call: -
v_call: TRBV7-2
j_call: TRBJ1-1
cdr3_nt: TGTGCCAGCAGCTTGGGTCAAAAGGGGTTCACTGAAGCTTTCTTT
cdr3_aa: CASSLGQKGFTEAFF

clone_size: -
d_call: -
v_call: TRBV28
j_call: TRBJ2-7
cdr3_nt: TGTGCCAGCAGGGACAGCAGCTCCTACGAGCAGTACTTC
cdr3_aa: CASRDSSSYEQYF

clone_size: -
d_call: TRBD2
v_call: TRBV19
j_call: TRBJ2-1
cdr3_nt: TGTGCCAGCACCTTCGCGGGGGGAGGCGAGCAGTTCTTC
cdr3_aa: CASTFAGGGEQFF

clone_size: -
d_call: -
v_call: TRBV11-2
j_call: TRBJ2-1
cdr3_nt: TGTGCCAGCATCCTGGGGTCTAGCAGCAATGAGCAGTTCTTC
cdr3_aa: CASILGSSSNEQFF

clone_size: -
d_call: TRBD2
v_call: TRBV27
j_call: TRBJ2-1
cdr3_nt: TGTGCCAGCAGTTTACTACTAGCGCGGCACAATGAGCAGTTCTTC
cdr3_aa: CASSLLLARHNEQFF

clone_size: -
d_call: TRBD2
v_call: TRBV6-4
j_call: TRBJ2-5
cdr3_nt: TGTGCCAGCAGTAGCGGGGGGGCCCAAGAGACCCAGTACTTC
cdr3_aa: CASSSGGAQETQYF

clone_size: -
d_call: -
v_call: TRBV10-3
j_call: TRBJ2-3
cdr3_nt: TGTGCCATCAAGAATGTCTCTCGGGTTAACACAGATACGCAGTATTTT
cdr3_aa: CAIKNVSRVNTDTQYF

clone_size: -
d_call: -
v_call: TRBV2
j_call: TRBJ1-2
cdr3_nt: TGTGCCATCAAGGGAGACTATGGCTACACCTTC
cdr3_aa: CAIKGDYGYTF

clone_size: -
d_call: TRBD2
v_call: TRBV4-1
j_call: TRBJ2-7
cdr3_nt: TGCGCCAGCAGCCCCTACCCGGGGCAGGGAGGGTCCTACGAGCTGTACTTC
cdr3_aa: CASSPYPGQGGSYELYF

clone_size: few
d_call: -
v_call: TRBV2
j_call: TRBJ1-2
cdr3_nt: TGTGCCGGGGCGGGAGTTTCCTTTAACTATGGCTACACCTTC
cdr3_aa: CAGAGVSFNYGYTF

clone_size: -
d_call: -
v_call: TRBV7-9
j_call: TRBJ2-7
cdr3_nt: TGTGCCAGCAGCTCGGACATCTACGAGCAGTACTTC
cdr3_aa: CASSSDIYEQYF

clone_size: once
d_call: TRBD1
v_call: TRBV6-2/TRBV6-3
j_call: TRBJ2-7
cdr3_nt: TGTGCCAGCAGTGGCAGGGGGTTTCACGAGCAGTACTTC
cdr3_aa: CASSGRGFHEQYF

clone_size: -
d_call: TRBD1
v_call: TRBV12-3/TRBV12-4
j_call: TRBJ1-2
cdr3_nt: TGTGCCAGCAGACCAGGGGGGATGGCGGACACCTTC
cdr3_aa: CASRPGGMADTF

clone_size: -
d_call: TRBD1
v_call: TRBV6-5
j_call: TRBJ1-1
cdr3_nt: TGTGCCAGCAGGCCGACAGGGACTGAAGCTTTCTTT
cdr3_aa: CASRPTGTEAFF

clone_size: -
d_call: TRBD1
v_call: TRBV6-1
j_call: TRBJ1-6
cdr3_nt: TGTGCCAGCAGTGCTGAGGGGGCCAACTATAATTCACCCCTCCACTTT
cdr3_aa: CASSAEGANYNSPLHF

clone_size: -
d_call: TRBD1
v_call: TRBV5-1
j_call: TRBJ2-7
cdr3_nt: TGCGCCAGCAGCTTAAACAGGGGCCCCTACGAGCAGTACTTC
cdr3_aa: CASSLNRGPYEQYF

clone_size: -
d_call: -
v_call: TRBV2
j_call: TRBJ2-6
cdr3_nt: TGTGCCAGCAGTTTAGGGGGAACTGGGGCCAACGTCCTGACTTTC
cdr3_aa: CASSLGGTGANVLTF

clone_size: -
d_call: TRBD2
v_call: TRBV27
j_call: TRBJ2-1
cdr3_nt: TGTGCCAGCAGGCCCCGGGGAGCGGGGGGAGGCAATGAGCAGTTCTTC
cdr3_aa: CASRPRGAGGGNEQFF

clone_size: -
d_call: -
v_call: TRBV5-4
j_call: TRBJ2-6
cdr3_nt: TGTGCCAGCAGCTTGTTCCAGGGATCTTTTTCTGGGGCCAACGTCCTGACTTTC
cdr3_aa: CASSLFQGSFSGANVLTF

clone_size: -
d_call: -
v_call: TRBV29-1
j_call: TRBJ1-2
cdr3_nt: TGCAGCGTTGAGGTGCTTTACGGGGGGAGGGACTATGGCTACACCTTC
cdr3_aa: CSVEVLYGGRDYGYTF

clone_size: -
d_call: TRBD2
v_call: TRBV28
j_call: TRBJ2-7
cdr3_nt: TGTGCCAGCAGGGCGGGAGGGGCGCAAGGTTCCCCCTACGAGCAGTACTTC
cdr3_aa: CASRAGGAQGSPYEQYF

clone_size: -
d_call: TRBD2
v_call: TRBV20-1
j_call: TRBJ2-1
cdr3_nt: TGCAGTGCTAGTCCCCTAGCGGGAGATTCTGGTGAGCAGTTCTTC
cdr3_aa: CSASPLAGDSGEQFF

clone_size: -
d_call: TRBD2
v_call: TRBV11-2
j_call: TRBJ2-7
cdr3_nt: TGTGCCAGCAGCTTAGATCCGACTAGCGGGAGTTGGGACGAGCAGTACTTC
cdr3_aa: CASSLDPTSGSWDEQYF

clone_size: few
d_call: -
v_call: TRBV5-4
j_call: TRBJ1-1
cdr3_nt: TGTGCCAGCCACAAAAAGGGGGAGTTGAACACTGAAGCTTTCTTT
cdr3_aa: CASHKKGELNTEAFF

clone_size: -
d_call: TRBD1
v_call: TRBV4-3
j_call: TRBJ1-2
cdr3_nt: TGCGCCAGCAGCCCGGACAGGGTCGAAGACTATGGCTACACCTTC
cdr3_aa: CASSPDRVEDYGYTF

clone_size: -
d_call: -
v_call: TRBV11-3
j_call: TRBJ2-2
cdr3_nt: TGTGCCAGCCCGTCTAGAACCGGGGAGCTGTTTTTT
cdr3_aa: CASPSRTGELFF

clone_size: -
d_call: -
v_call: TRBV5-1
j_call: TRBJ2-7
cdr3_nt: TGCGCCAACCCTACGAAAGCGTGGTCCTACGAGCAGTACTTC
cdr3_aa: CANPTKAWSYEQYF

clone_size: -
d_call: -
v_call: TRBV11-3
j_call: TRBJ1-2
cdr3_nt: TGTGCCAGCAGCACCAACAACAGGGCAGCCTATGGCTACACCTTC
cdr3_aa: CASSTNNRAAYGYTF

clone_size: -
d_call: -
v_call: TRBV11-2
j_call: TRBJ1-1
cdr3_nt: TGTGCCAGCAGCTTAGATGGGGGCGCGGGCACTGAAGCTTTCTTT
cdr3_aa: CASSLDGGAGTEAFF

clone_size: -
d_call: -
v_call: TRBV6-5
j_call: TRBJ1-1
cdr3_nt: TGTGCCAGCAGTTACACATCCGGGAAGATGAACACTGAAGCTTTCTTT
cdr3_aa: CASSYTSGKMNTEAFF

clone_size: -
d_call: TRBD1
v_call: TRBV6-2/TRBV6-3
j_call: TRBJ2-7
cdr3_nt: TGTGCCAGCAGCCTACGGGTCAAGGGGGCAAGCGAGCAGTACTTC
cdr3_aa: CASSLRVKGASEQYF

clone_size: -
d_call: TRBD2
v_call: TRBV6-5
j_call: TRBJ2-1
cdr3_nt: TGTGCCAGCACCATAGCGGGAGGGCCTTACAATGAGCAGTTCTTC
cdr3_aa: CASTIAGGPYNEQFF

clone_size: -
d_call: -
v_call: TRBV7-2
j_call: TRBJ2-7
cdr3_nt: TGTGCCAGCAGCTTAGTTGGAGTGACGGGTGAGCAGTACTTC
cdr3_aa: CASSLVGVTGEQYF

clone_size: -
d_call: -
v_call: TRBV7-2
j_call: TRBJ1-2
cdr3_nt: TGTGCCAGCAGCTTAAGCCTCCCTAACTATGGCTACACCTTC
cdr3_aa: CASSLSLPNYGYTF

clone_size: -
d_call: -
v_call: TRBV5-1
j_call: TRBJ1-1
cdr3_nt: TGCGCCAGCAGCCAGGGACGGCGGGGTATGAACACTGAAGCTTTCTTT
cdr3_aa: CASSQGRRGMNTEAFF

clone_size: -
d_call: TRBD2
v_call: TRBV13
j_call: TRBJ2-7
cdr3_nt: TGTGCCAGCAGCTTATCACCTTTTAGAGGCGGGGGTAATTACGAGCAGTACTTC
cdr3_aa: CASSLSPFRGGGNYEQYF

clone_size: -
d_call: TRBD2
v_call: TRBV28
j_call: TRBJ2-1
cdr3_nt: TGTGCCAGCAGTTTATGGACTAGCGGGGGCAATGAGCAGTTCTTC
cdr3_aa: CASSLWTSGGNEQFF

clone_size: -
d_call: -
v_call: TRBV2
j_call: TRBJ1-1
cdr3_nt: TGTGCCAGCAGTGAAGTTGTGTCCGGGAACACTGAAGCTTTCTTT
cdr3_aa: CASSEVVSGNTEAFF

clone_size: -
d_call: -
v_call: TRBV19
j_call: TRBJ1-3
cdr3_nt: TGTGCCAGTAGTATTGGCGAGGACACCATATATTTT
cdr3_aa: CASSIGEDTIYF

clone_size: -
d_call: -
v_call: TRBV2
j_call: TRBJ2-7
cdr3_nt: TGTGCCAGCAGTGAGTACTCCTCCTACGAGCAGTACTTC
cdr3_aa: CASSEYSSYEQYF

clone_size: -
d_call: TRBD2
v_call: TRBV7-9
j_call: TRBJ2-7
cdr3_nt: TGTGCCAGCAGCTCAGGGACTAGCGAGACCTACGAGCAGTACTTC
cdr3_aa: CASSSGTSETYEQYF

clone_size: -
d_call: -
v_call: TRBV14
j_call: TRBJ1-1
cdr3_nt: TGTGCCAGCAGCCAAAGGGGGTTGAAGCTTTTCTTT
cdr3_aa: CASSQRGLKLFF

clone_size: -
d_call: TRBD2
v_call: TRBV11-2
j_call: TRBJ2-7
cdr3_nt: TGTGCCAGCAGCTTACTTAGCGGGCGGTACGAGCAGTACTTC
cdr3_aa: CASSLLSGRYEQYF

clone_size: -
d_call: TRBD1
v_call: TRBV6-5
j_call: TRBJ1-5
cdr3_nt: TGTGCCAGCAGAACAGGGGGCCCCAATCAGCCCCAGCATTTT
cdr3_aa: CASRTGGPNQPQHF

clone_size: -
d_call: -
v_call: TRBV3-1/TRBV3-2
j_call: TRBJ1-5
cdr3_nt: TGTGCCAGCAGCTTACAGGGTAGCAATCAGCCCCAGCATTTT
cdr3_aa: CASSLQGSNQPQHF

clone_size: -
d_call: -
v_call: TRBV5-1
j_call: TRBJ2-5
cdr3_nt: TGCGCCAGCAGCTTGGAGGCTGGGGCTGGCGAGACCCAGTACTTC
cdr3_aa: CASSLEAGAGETQYF

clone_size: -
d_call: -
v_call: TRBV15
j_call: TRBJ1-1
cdr3_nt: TGTGCCACCAGCGATGGCCGCTTTTGGGCTTTCTTT
cdr3_aa: CATSDGRFWAFF